The rows below give T cell receptor beta chains drawn from one sample of a study of shared clonotypes between healthy human individuals. Clones were read by immunoSEQ multiplex PCR, and TCRdb kept only the in-frame ones, dropping some. The profile shows more than 2,000,000 clones, approximately 92% of them singletons. Sequencing input: naive CD4+ T cells sorted from blood. Receptors originate from a man younger than 30 in good health. CDR3s include the opening cysteine and the closing phenylalanine or tryptophan. D genes are given only for firm matches. A clone size is listed for some rows: how often the clone was seen (once, few, many), or a class if it is expanded.

size	D	J	length	V	DNA	CDR3
-	TRBD2	TRBJ2-1	15	TRBV5-8	TGTGCCAGCAGCTCAGGACTAGCGGTCTACAATGAGCAGTTCTTC	CASSSGLAVYNEQFF
few	TRBD1	TRBJ1-2	14	TRBV6-5	TGTGCCAGCAGGCCCTCCGGGACAGGAGATGGCTACACCTTC	CASRPSGTGDGYTF
-	TRBD1	TRBJ2-7	15	TRBV7-3	TGTGCCAGCAGCTTGGGGACAGGGGGGACCTACGAGCAGTACTTC	CASSLGTGGTYEQYF
-	-	TRBJ1-5	16	TRBV7-2	TGTGCCAGCAGCCAACCCGAATCAGGGGGCAATCAGCCCCAGCATTTT	CASSQPESGGNQPQHF
few	TRBD1	TRBJ1-5	15	TRBV28	TGTGCCAGCAGGCCCTCGGGACAGTTGTCTCAGCCCCAGCATTTT	CASRPSGQLSQPQHF
-	TRBD2	TRBJ2-7	15	TRBV5-1	TGCGCCAGCAGAACAGGAACTAGCGGGGGTTACGAGCAGTACTTC	CASRTGTSGGYEQYF
-	-	TRBJ2-5	13	TRBV5-6	TGTGCCAGCAGCTTGTGGGGCGGGGAGACCCAGTACTTC	CASSLWGGETQYF
-	TRBD2	TRBJ2-3	18	TRBV5-1	TGCGCCACCCGGCCGGGACTAGCGGGAGGGCCCAGCACAGATACGCAGTATTTT	CATRPGLAGGPSTDTQYF
-	-	TRBJ2-3	12	TRBV7-3	TGTGCCAGCAGCCCCGTCACAGATACGCAGTATTTT	CASSPVTDTQYF
-	-	TRBJ2-7	15	TRBV5-1	TGCGCCAGCAGCTTGGACAGGGCCCTGTCCTACGAGCAGTACTTC	CASSLDRALSYEQYF
-	TRBD1	TRBJ1-5	15	TRBV18	TGTGCCAGCTCACTGCAGGGGGCGAGCAATCAGCCCCAGCATTTT	CASSLQGASNQPQHF
few	-	TRBJ1-1	14	TRBV9	TGTGCCAGCAGCCCGCGGAGGGCGGGCACTGAAGCTTTCTTT	CASSPRRAGTEAFF
-	-	TRBJ1-1	14	TRBV5-1	TGCGCCAGCAGTAGGGATCTGGTGGGCACTGAAGCTTTCTTT	CASSRDLVGTEAFF
-	-	TRBJ2-7	13	TRBV19	TGTGCCAGTAGTAGGGACGGGCACTACGAGCAGTACTTC	CASSRDGHYEQYF
-	TRBD2	TRBJ2-1	19	TRBV7-6	TGTGCCAGCAGCCCCGTCCCGGGACTAGCGGGAGGGATGTACAATGAGCAGTTCTTC	CASSPVPGLAGGMYNEQFF
-	TRBD1	TRBJ1-3	15	TRBV9	TGTGCCAGCAGCCCGGGACAGGGGTCTGGAAACACCATATATTTT	CASSPGQGSGNTIYF
-	TRBD2	TRBJ2-5	15	TRBV7-9	TGTGCCAGCAGCTTCTCAGCGGGATATCGAGAGACCCAGTACTTC	CASSFSAGYRETQYF
-	TRBD1	TRBJ1-2	15	TRBV30	TGTGCCTGGAGTAGACAGGGGGGAGGGCTTCAGGGCTACACCTTC	CAWSRQGGGLQGYTF
once	-	TRBJ2-7	11	TRBV30	TGTGCCTGGAGTGTTTACTACGAGCAGTACTTC	CAWSVYYEQYF
-	-	TRBJ2-2	15	TRBV6-1	TGTGCCAGCAGCCCCCCGCCAACCGGGCCCGGGGAGCTGTTTTTT	CASSPPPTGPGELFF
-	-	TRBJ2-1	15	TRBV2	TGTGCCAGCAGGGGGGGCCGACTAATTTACAATGAGCAGTTCTTC	CASRGGRLIYNEQFF
-	TRBD1	TRBJ1-2	16	TRBV6-5	TGTGCCAGCAGTTACCGCAGCGACAGGGGGGGGTATGGCTACACCTTC	CASSYRSDRGGYGYTF
-	-	TRBJ2-3	14	TRBV7-6	TGTGCCAGCTGCTTAGGGACCTACCCAGATACGCAGTATTTT	CASCLGTYPDTQYF
-	-	TRBJ1-1	16	TRBV4-1	TGCGCCAGCAGCCAAGGGACTGGCAGGTTTTACACTGAAGCTTTCTTT	CASSQGTGRFYTEAFF
-	-	TRBJ1-2	16	TRBV18	TGTGCCAGCTCACCACAGGGGGGGCTTCCAGGCTATGGCTACACCTTC	CASSPQGGLPGYGYTF
-	TRBD1	TRBJ1-4	15	TRBV9	TGTGCCAGCAGCTTCAACAGGGGTAGGGATGAAAAACTGTTTTTT	CASSFNRGRDEKLFF
-	-	TRBJ2-7	14	TRBV5-6	TGTGCCAGCACCCCGGGGGTTGACTCCTACGAGCAGTACTTC	CASTPGVDSYEQYF
once	-	TRBJ2-2	14	TRBV6-1	TGTGCCAGCGGCGGAGTTTTTAACACCGGGGAGCTGTTTTTT	CASGGVFNTGELFF
-	-	TRBJ2-5	13	TRBV5-6	TGTGCCAGCAGCCAGCAGACTCGGGAGACCCAGTACTTC	CASSQQTRETQYF
-	TRBD1	TRBJ1-1	16	TRBV11-2	TGTGCCAGCAGCTCGATCCGGGACAGGGAAAGGGGCAAAGCTTTCTTT	CASSSIRDRERGKAFF
-	-	TRBJ1-3	15	TRBV30	TGTGCCTGGAGTAGAACGGGAAACTCTGGAAACACCATATATTTT	CAWSRTGNSGNTIYF
-	-	TRBJ2-2	14	TRBV11-2	TGTGCCAGCAGCTTAGAGTACTACACCGGGGAGCTGTTTTTT	CASSLEYYTGELFF
-	TRBD2	TRBJ2-3	14	TRBV7-2	TGTGCCAGCAGCTTGGAACTAGCGGAAGATACGCAGTATTTT	CASSLELAEDTQYF
-	-	TRBJ2-5	13	TRBV5-1	TGCGCCAGCAGGGTTGATAGTCAAGAGACCCAGTACTTC	CASRVDSQETQYF
-	TRBD1	TRBJ1-3	18	TRBV5-4	TGTGCCAGCAGCCTGGGACAGGGGGGCGTTTTTTCTGGAAACACCATATATTTT	CASSLGQGGVFSGNTIYF
once	TRBD1	TRBJ1-4	14	TRBV30	TGTGCCTGGAGTGATGGACAGGGACGTGAAAAACTGTTTTTT	CAWSDGQGREKLFF
-	-	TRBJ1-1	15	TRBV7-9	TGTGCCAGCAGCTTAGCGCAACACATGAACACTGAAGCTTTCTTT	CASSLAQHMNTEAFF
-	-	TRBJ2-1	13	TRBV19	TGTGCCAGTCGGGAGGACAGGTCACATGAGCAGTTCTTC	CASREDRSHEQFF
-	-	TRBJ1-3	15	TRBV5-1	TGCGCCAGCAGCTTGGCACCAGGCTCTGGAAACACCATATATTTT	CASSLAPGSGNTIYF
-	TRBD2	TRBJ2-3	14	TRBV6-1	TGTGCCATCAATACTAGCGGGGGGGCGGATACGCAGTATTTT	CAINTSGGADTQYF
-	-	TRBJ2-3	16	TRBV21-1	TGTGCCAGCAGCAAGCGGGGGACGGGGAGCACAGATACGCAGTATTTT	CASSKRGTGSTDTQYF
-	-	TRBJ2-5	13	TRBV29-1	TGCAGCGTTTATGCTGACAACCAAGAGACCCAGTACTTC	CSVYADNQETQYF
-	-	TRBJ2-5	15	TRBV7-7	TGTGCTAGCAGCCCACGTACAGGGAACCAAGAGACCCAGTACTTC	CASSPRTGNQETQYF
-	-	TRBJ2-3	15	TRBV7-9	TGTGCCAGCAGCTTAGTAGGGGACGGCGGGGATACGCAGTATTTT	CASSLVGDGGDTQYF
-	TRBD1	TRBJ1-5	15	TRBV7-8	TGTGCCAGCAGCTCCGCGGGACAGTACATTCAGCCCCAGCATTTT	CASSSAGQYIQPQHF
-	-	TRBJ2-1	19	TRBV6-1	TGTGCCAGCAGTGTATACGTAGTGGTTGGCGGGCTTACTAACAATGAGCAGTTCTTC	CASSVYVVVGGLTNNEQFF
-	-	TRBJ2-3	16	TRBV14	TGTGCCAGCAGCCACAGGACGGAGTACCGCACAGATACGCAGTATTTT	CASSHRTEYRTDTQYF
once	-	TRBJ2-1	14	TRBV5-6	TGTGCCAGCAACCTCCTCGACGGTTACAATGAGCAGTTCTTC	CASNLLDGYNEQFF
-	-	TRBJ2-7	15	TRBV15	TGTGCCACCAGCAGAGATCTCGGCTATTCCTACGAGCAGTACTTC	CATSRDLGYSYEQYF
-	-	TRBJ2-7	17	TRBV27	TGTGCCAGCAGTTTAGCTCGGGGGGCAGGAAAGACCTACGAGCAGTACTTC	CASSLARGAGKTYEQYF